This T cell receptor (beta chain) was recorded in a study of post-analysis software for immune sequencing data. Study-level points and caveats: About 5 TRBV segments appeared more often in patients than in controls, and TRBV5-6, TRBV5-1 and TRBV20-1 were among these.

Germline CDR1 is SQVTM and CDR2 is ANQGSEA. V lost 6 bases, J lost 1 base, and 21 bases lay in between. This CDR3 is built from 16 residues. This clonotype has just a few counts. Its specificity is not known. TCR beta cDNA libraries included unique molecular identifiers. TCRdb reprocessed the PCR reads via MiXCR and lists one record per CDR3 protein. The sample holds 650,000 to 900,000 distinct CDR3 sequences, approximately 44% seen once. The chain is built from TRBV29-1 and TRBJ2-5, with D hard to call. Specimen: blood. The origin of this receptor is a girl under 18 with multiple sclerosis. CDR3 loop: CSVRPRHQSAQETQYF. The CDR3, as DNA: TGCAGCGTCAGACCCCGACACCAGTCAGCCCAAGAGACCCAGTACTTC. The full variable domain, its missing parts supplied by reference TRBV29-1 and TRBJ2-5, is SAVISQKPSRDICQRGTSLTIQCQVDSQVTMMFWYRQQPGQSLTLIATANQGSEATYESGFVIDKFPISRPNLTFSTLTVSNMSPEDSSIYLCSVRPRHQSAQETQYFGPGTRLLVL.